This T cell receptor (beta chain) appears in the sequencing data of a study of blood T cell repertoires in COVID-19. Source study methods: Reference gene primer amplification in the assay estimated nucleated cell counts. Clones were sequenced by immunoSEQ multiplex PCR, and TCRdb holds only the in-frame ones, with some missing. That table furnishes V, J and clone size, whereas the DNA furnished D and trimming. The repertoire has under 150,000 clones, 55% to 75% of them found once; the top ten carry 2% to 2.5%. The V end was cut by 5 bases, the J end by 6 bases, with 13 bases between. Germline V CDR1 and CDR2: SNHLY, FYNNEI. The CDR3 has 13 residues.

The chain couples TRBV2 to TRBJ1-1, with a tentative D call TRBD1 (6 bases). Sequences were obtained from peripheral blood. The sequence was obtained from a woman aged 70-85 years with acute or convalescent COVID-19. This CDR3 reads CASSPQGGAEAFF. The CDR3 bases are TGTGCCAGCAGTCCACAGGGAGGGGCTGAAGCTTTCTTT. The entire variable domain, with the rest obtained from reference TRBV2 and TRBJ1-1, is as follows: EPEVTQTPSHQVTQMGQEVILRCVPISNHLYFYWYRQILGQKVEFLVSFYNNEISEKSEIFDDQFSVERPDGSNFTLKIRSTKLEDSAMYFCASSPQGGAEAFFGQGTRLTVV.